Sequencing of this T cell receptor (beta chain) was carried out in a study of beta chain features in type 1 diabetes. Study-wide results and limits: The study found fewer insertions and more deletions at VDJ junctions in type 1 diabetes patients. Patients and controls would share equally any PCR tilt toward shorter templates.

Sorting based on CD45RO/CCR7/CD25/CD127/CD95/CD27 separated CD4+ naive, central memory, regulatory and stem cell-like memory cells. Since all of the isolated RNA was reverse transcribed, expressed TCRB transcripts were what got sequenced. Assay: immunoSEQ multiplex PCR; the TCRdb copy retains only in-frame clones and omits some. The table shows 900,000 or so clones, with about a sixth occurring only once. With respect to this clone: The antigen is unknown.

Germline-derived CDR1 and CDR2 are SGHNT and YYREEE (reference sequence). This CDR3 spans 14 amino acids. The V end was cut by 0 bases, the J end by 1 base, with 7 bases between. This chain links TRBV5-4 with TRBJ2-5; no clear D. The source is a woman aged 18-29 years in good health. Sequenced sample: naive CD4+ T cells from blood. The CDR3 loop reads CASSLVSAQETQYF. The CDR3 nucleotides are TGTGCCAGCAGCTTGGTGTCAGCCCAAGAGACCCAGTACTTC. Full variable domain (outside the CDR3, taken from reference TRBV5-4 and TRBJ2-5): ETGVTQSPTHLIKTRGQQVTLRCSSQSGHNTVSWYQQALGQGPQFIFQYYREEENGRGNFPPRFSGLQFPNYSSELNVNALELDDSALYLCASSLVSAQETQYFGPGTRLLVL.